A single sample gave rise to the 9 T cell receptor beta chains below, sequenced in a study of T cell repertoires in ileal Crohn's disease. TCRdb's copy holds only in-frame clones and misses some; the assay was immunoSEQ multiplex PCR. The sample records thousands of clones, 65% to 70% being singletons. Sequences were obtained from ileal tissue. These TCRs come from an adult with Crohn's disease.

The chain combines TRBV5-4 with TRBJ2-2; 10 bases match TRBD2. The V gene's germline CDR1 is SGHNT and CDR2 YYREEE (reference sequence). This CDR3 spans 15 amino acids. Losses at the gene ends were 4 bases for V and 10 bases for J; bases not matched to a gene: 10. Written as DNA, the CDR3 is TGTGCCAGCAGCCAGGGGACTAGCGCAACCCAGGAGCTGTTTTTT. Translated: CASSQGTSATQELFF.

By its share, this clone is medium-sized. V gene TRBV6-6 combines with J gene TRBJ1-3, with unresolved D. Germline V gene lookup returns CDR1 MNHNY and CDR2 SVGAGI (reference sequence). The CDR3 covers 16 residues. V was pared by 2 bases and J by 0 bases, with 11 bases between. As DNA, the CDR3 is TGTGCCAGCAGTTACGGCCCGGACTACTCTGGAAACACCATATATTTT. Its translation: CASSYGPDYSGNTIYF.

The chain has TRBV19 and TRBJ2-7; TRBD1 agrees at 9 bases. The germline V gene encodes CDR1 LNHDA and CDR2 SQIVND (reference sequence). The junction had 5 bases not matched to a gene; V was cut back by 5 bases and J by 0 bases. The CDR3 consists of 15 residues. As DNA, the CDR3 is TGTGCCAGTAGTTGGGGGACAGGGCTCTCCTACGAGCAGTACTTC. As protein: CASSWGTGLSYEQYF. Filled out from reference TRBV19 and TRBJ2-7, the complete variable domain reads DGGITQSPKYLFRKEGQNVTLSCEQNLNHDAMYWYRQDPGQGLRLIYYSQIVNDFQKGDIAEGYSVSREKKESFPLTVTSAQKNPTAFYLCASSWGTGLSYEQYFGPGTRLTVT.

The V gene is TRBV2, the J gene TRBJ2-1, with 12 nucleotides matching TRBD2. Germline assignment: CDR1 SNHLY and CDR2 FYNNEI. The ends lost 6 bases at V and 6 bases at J; junction bases unmatched: 9. This CDR3 contains 16 residues. CDR3 loop: CASSRLAGGPGNEQFF. In DNA, the CDR3 is TGTGCCAGCAGCCGCCTAGCGGGGGGGCCTGGCAATGAGCAGTTCTTC.

V gene TRBV13 combines with J gene TRBJ2-3; 11 nucleotides match TRBD2. This CDR3 has 16 amino acids. The trim removed 3 bases at V and 3 bases at J, leaving 5 bases unmatched. CDR1 and CDR2 (germline): PRHDT, FYEKMQ (reference sequence). The chain's CDR3 is CASSFRASGGTDTQYF. As DNA, the CDR3 is TGTGCCAGCAGCTTCCGGGCTAGCGGGGGGACAGATACGCAGTATTTT.

The chain links TRBV5-4 to TRBJ2-1, with 7 bases fitting TRBD2. V was pared by 4 bases and J by 1 base, with 8 bases of the junction left unmatched. Per the germline V gene, CDR1 is SGHNT and CDR2 is YYREEE (reference sequence). The CDR3 runs 16 residues. CDR3 sequence: CASSPTGSGSYNEQFF. In DNA form, the CDR3 reads TGTGCCAGCAGCCCCACAGGTAGCGGGTCCTACAATGAGCAGTTCTTC.

This clone came up once. The CDR3 is CASSLSSTGFNSPLHF. Here the CDR3 DNA reads TGTGCCAGCAGTTTATCGAGCACAGGGTTTAATTCACCCCTCCACTTT. V usage is TRBV27 and J usage is TRBJ1-6; D possibly corresponds to TRBD1 (6 bases). This CDR3 spans 16 amino acids. Germline values: CDR1 MNHEY, CDR2 SMNVEV (reference sequence). Trimming stripped 0 bases from V and 6 bases from J, with 12 bases between.

The J gene is TRBJ2-1, the V gene TRBV27, with 10 positions matching TRBD1. CDR3 length: 15 residues. With 5 bases clipped from V and 6 bases from J, the junction kept 7 bases outside the gene matches. Germline CDR1 and CDR2: MNHEY and SMNVEV (reference sequence). CDR3 in DNA: TGTGCCAGCAGTCCTGGGACAGGGGTTCCCAATGAGCAGTTCTTC. As protein: CASSPGTGVPNEQFF.

The chain recombines TRBV7-3 with TRBJ2-3; maybe TRBD1 (5 bases). This CDR3 contains 14 residues. V gave up 2 bases and J gave up 0 bases, with 6 bases separating them. CDR1 is SGHTA, CDR2 FQGTGA, per germline. The CDR3 sequence is CASSLGASTDTQYF. In nucleotides, the CDR3 is TGTGCCAGCAGCTTAGGGGCTAGCACAGATACGCAGTATTTT.